The 13 T cell receptor beta chains presented below share a single source sample, sequenced in a study of blood T cell repertoires in COVID-19. The protocol was immunoSEQ multiplex PCR, while the TCRdb copy is restricted to in-frame clones and leaves out a portion. The table records fewer than 100,000 clones, approximately 86% of them present only once. Input material: peripheral blood. Every receptor here comes from a man in his 60s with acute or convalescent COVID-19.

This chain links TRBV5-1 with TRBJ1-4; possibly TRBD1 for D (6 bases). V was shortened by 4 bases and J by 3 bases, with 13 bases between the two germline ends. The length of the CDR3 is 15 residues. Germline CDR1 and CDR2: SGHRS and YFSETQ. CDR3 DNA sequence: TGCGCCAGCAGCCGAGGGGGATCAGCTAATGAAAAACTGTTTTTT. It codes for CASSRGGSANEKLFF.

The chain has TRBV6-1 and TRBJ1-2; the D is unclear. The V end lost 2 bases, the J end lost 7 bases, and 8 bases lay between the germline ends. CDR1 and CDR2 (germline): MNHNS, SASEGT. This CDR3 region has 12 residues. The CDR3 here is CASSEIRGGYTF. DNA for the CDR3: TGTGCCAGCAGTGAAATTCGCGGTGGCTACACCTTC.

V and J are TRBV29-1 and TRBJ1-1, with D unresolved. CDR3 length equals 12 residues. Germline lookup yields CDR1 SQVTM and CDR2 ANQGSEA. Trimming removed 7 bases from V and 2 bases from J, with 11 bases in between. For the CDR3, the DNA is TGCAGCGCCGGGATCTTAAACACTGAAGCTTTCTTT. Translated: CSAGILNTEAFF.

The chain links TRBV4-3 to TRBJ1-2; D gene ambiguous. Trimming took 3 bases from V and 6 from J, leaving 20 bases between them. The CDR3 extends over 16 amino acids. CDR1 LGHNA and CDR2 YSLEER come from the germline V gene. The CDR3: CASSQDPRAKGDGYTF. CDR3 DNA sequence: TGCGCCAGCAGCCAGGACCCGAGGGCGAAGGGAGATGGCTACACCTTC.

This chain links TRBV9 with TRBJ1-1, with D possibly being TRBD1 (6 bases). Germline CDR1 is SGDLS and CDR2 is YYNGEE. The CDR3 length is 14 residues. Trimming shortened V by 4 bases and J by 5 bases, and 15 bases separated the two germline ends. CDR3 amino acids: CASSSGRGRTEAFF. CDR3 in DNA: TGTGCCAGCAGCTCCGGGCGGGGGCGTACTGAAGCTTTCTTT.

The J gene is TRBJ1-5, the V gene TRBV21-1; the DNA was not compared with TRBD1, the D call given in the table. TRBV21-1 is deemed a pseudogene. CDR3 length: 15 amino acids. CDR3 residues: CASSITYRANQPQHF. The CDR3 DNA reads as TGTGCCAGCAGCATAACCTACAGGGCCAATCAGCCCCAGCATTTT.

The V gene is TRBV5-1, the J gene TRBJ1-1, with no clear D. CDR3 length: 16 amino acids. Germline V gene data show CDR1 as SGHRS and CDR2 as YFSETQ. Trimming left V 0 bases short and J 0 bases short, with 12 bases between. In DNA form, the CDR3 reads TGCGCCAGCAGCTTGGATGGCGGACTTATGAACACTGAAGCTTTCTTT. This codes for CASSLDGGLMNTEAFF.

V and J are TRBV5-1 and TRBJ2-5, with 8 bases aligning to TRBD1. From germline, CDR1 is SGHRS and CDR2 YFSETQ. The V and J ends lost 4 bases and 5 bases, in that order; junction bases with no gene match: 10. This CDR3 contains 15 residues. The CDR3 protein is CASSLDRVSQETQYF. Written as DNA, the CDR3 is TGCGCCAGCAGCCTGGACAGGGTTTCTCAGGAGACCCAGTACTTC.

The chain's CDR3 is CASSPRPTGAYEQYF. In DNA, the CDR3 is TGTGCCAGCAGCCCCCGACCGACAGGTGCCTACGAGCAGTACTTC. V gene TRBV14 combines with J gene TRBJ2-7; possibly TRBD1 for D (6 bases). This CDR3 comprises 15 residues. In germline, CDR1 is SGHDN, CDR2 FVKESK. Trimming left V 4 bases short and J 2 bases short, with 15 bases between. Supplemented by reference TRBV14 and TRBJ2-7, the full variable domain reads EAGVTQFPSHSVIEKGQTVTLRCDPISGHDNLYWYRRVMGKEIKFLLHFVKESKQDESGMPNNRFLAERTGGTYSTLKVQPAELEDSGVYFCASSPRPTGAYEQYFGPGTRLTVT.

The J gene is TRBJ2-5, the V gene TRBV5-8; a possible D gene is TRBD1 (5 bases). CDR3 size: 14 residues. CDR1 and CDR2 from the germline V gene are SGHTS and YDEGEE. The V gene lost 0 bases and the J gene lost 2 bases, with 8 bases spanning the gap. CDR3 region: CASSLGQRQETQYF. The CDR3, as DNA: TGTGCCAGCAGCTTGGGACAGAGACAAGAGACCCAGTACTTC.

The V and J genes are TRBV29-1 and TRBJ1-2, with a tentative D call TRBD1 (6 bases). The CDR3 is 17 residues long. Deletions cut 0 bases from V and 4 bases from J, with 21 bases between. Looked up from germline, CDR1 is SQVTM and CDR2 is ANQGSEA. CDR3: CSVEDNREGPWSYGYTF. CDR3 DNA: TGCAGCGTTGAAGATAACAGGGAGGGTCCATGGAGCTATGGCTACACCTTC.

The rearrangement joins TRBV7-8 to TRBJ2-7, with a tentative D call TRBD2 (5 bases). The germline V gene has CDR1 SGHVS and CDR2 FQNEAQ. This CDR3 contains 14 residues. Trimming cost V 5 bases and J 3 bases, with 14 bases left between them. DNA of the CDR3: TGTGCCAGCAGCCCGAGGGCCAGAGACTACGAGCAGTACTTC. This sequence encodes CASSPRARDYEQYF. Full variable domain (outside the CDR3, taken from reference TRBV7-8 and TRBJ2-7): GAGVSQSPRYKVAKRGQDVALRCDPISGHVSLFWYQQALGQGPEFLTYFQNEAQLDKSGLPSDRFFAERPEGSVSTLKIQRTQQEDSAVYLCASSPRARDYEQYFGPGTRLTVT.

The gene calls are TRBV27 and TRBJ1-5, with 7 bases matching TRBD1. There are 15 residues in the CDR3. Trimming took 6 bases from V and 4 from J; bases not matched to a gene: 9. From germline, CDR1 is MNHEY and CDR2 SMNVEV (reference sequence). CDR3 nucleotide sequence: TGTGCCAGCAGGGGGTTTGACAGGGTGAATCAGCCCCAGCATTTT. Translated: CASRGFDRVNQPQHF.